These 14 T cell receptor beta chains originate from one sample sequenced in a study of T-cell reconstitution after alpha-beta-depleted transplantation in children. Construction of the TCRbeta library involved unique molecular identifiers. TCRdb analysed the PCR reads with MiXCR anew, one entry per CDR3 protein. Here the sample spans hundreds of thousands of distinct CDR3 sequences, 18% being singletons. The specimen comprised PBMCs from the stem cell graft donor, sampled from the stem cell graft. All receptors come from a human donor who donated a stem cell graft to a child with acute lymphoblastic leukemia.

CDR3 nucleotides: TGTGCCAGCAGATACGACAGGGGGTCGGGGTACACCGGGGAGCTGTTTTTT. This codes for CASRYDRGSGYTGELFF. The rearrangement uses TRBV6-6 and TRBJ2-2; TRBD1 matches at 9 bases. CDR3 length equals 17 residues. V gave up 6 bases and J gave up 3 bases; unmatched junction bases: 11. Germline V gene sequence: CDR1 MNHNY, CDR2 SVGAGI (reference sequence).

The chain employs TRBV6-6 and TRBJ1-2, with a tentative D call TRBD1 (6 bases). CDR1 and CDR2 (germline): MNHNY, SVGAGI (reference sequence). The CDR3 is 13 residues long. Trimming removed 4 bases from V and 3 bases from J, with 9 bases in between. In DNA form, the CDR3 reads TGTGCCAGCAGTTCCGGACAGCACTATGGCTACACCTTC. Its protein product is CASSSGQHYGYTF.

The chain is built from TRBV25-1 and TRBJ2-7; 9 nucleotides agree with TRBD2. This CDR3 has 15 amino acids. Germline V gene lookup returns CDR1 MGHDK and CDR2 SYGVNS. The V and J ends lost 1 base and 3 bases, in that order; junction bases with no gene match: 4. The CDR3 DNA reads TGTGCCAGCAGTGAATTCATAGCGGGAGTCTACGAGCAGTACTTC. Protein product: CASSEFIAGVYEQYF.

The V call is TRBV29-1, the J call TRBJ2-7; D uncertain. The CDR3 has 11 amino acids. CDR1 and CDR2 from the germline V gene are SQVTM and ANQGSEA. Trimming removed 3 bases from V and 5 bases from J, with 8 bases in between. CDR3 nucleotides: TGCAGCGTTGATATCACTGACGAGCAGTACTTC. Amino acid sequence: CSVDITDEQYF.

This clonotype was picked up a small number of times. This chain connects TRBV7-9 to TRBJ1-2; D not resolved. The CDR3 has 14 amino acids. Germline V CDR1 and CDR2: SEHNR, FQNEAQ (reference sequence). V lost 3 bases and J lost 8, with 16 bases in between. The CDR3 nucleotides are TGTGCCAGCAGCTTCTCTGGCATAGACGGGGGCTACACCTTC. It codes for CASSFSGIDGGYTF.

The V call is TRBV7-9, the J call TRBJ1-1; no clear D gene. The CDR3 has 13 amino acids. The germline V gene encodes CDR1 SEHNR and CDR2 FQNEAQ (reference sequence). The ends were cut back, 7 bases at V and 3 bases at J, with 12 bases in the middle. The CDR3 bases are TGTGCCAGCACCTCCTTCGCGGACACTGAAGCTTTCTTT. It translates to CASTSFADTEAFF.

The chain is built from TRBV5-6 and TRBJ2-7; 12 bases align to TRBD1. Trimming removed 3 bases from V and 4 bases from J; junction bases left unmatched: 17. The CDR3 contains 19 residues. The germline gives CDR1 SGHDT, CDR2 YYEEEE. CDR3 loop: CASSSTGTGGPLAKYEQYF. The CDR3 nucleotides are TGTGCCAGCAGCTCAACCGGGACAGGGGGCCCATTAGCCAAATACGAGCAGTACTTC.

This clonotype has more than one count but fewer than ten. The CDR3 protein is CASSRTSGRKETQYF. CDR3 nucleotides: TGTGCCAGCAGTCGGACTAGCGGGAGGAAAGAGACCCAGTACTTC. The chain carries TRBV6-1 and TRBJ2-5, with 14 positions matching TRBD2. Germline trimming cut 5 bases from V and 3 bases from J; bases unmatched to any gene: 2. Germline-derived CDR1 and CDR2 are MNHNS and SASEGT. The CDR3 contains 15 residues.

This clonotype was found a few times. This sequence joins TRBV6-5 and TRBJ1-1; D possibly corresponds to TRBD1 (6 bases). Germline V gene sequence: CDR1 MNHEY, CDR2 SVGAGI. V dropped 5 bases and J dropped 1 base, with 14 bases sitting between them. CDR3 length equals 15 residues. CDR3 sequence: CASSLHRTANTEAFF. The CDR3 DNA reads as TGTGCCAGCAGTCTACACAGGACAGCGAACACTGAAGCTTTCTTT.

The chain is built from TRBV6-4 and TRBJ2-2, with 11 nucleotides matching TRBD2. CDR1 is MRHNA, CDR2 SNTAGT, per germline. Unmatched junction bases numbered 5, after V lost 4 bases and J lost 7 bases. This CDR3 comprises 15 residues. In DNA form, the CDR3 reads TGTGCCAGCAGTGGCTCGGGGACTAGCGGCGGGGAGCTGTTTTTT. Protein product: CASSGSGTSGGELFF.

The chain has TRBV29-1 and TRBJ1-2, with a tentative D call TRBD1 (5 bases). The CDR3 is 14 residues long. V lost 0 bases and J lost 8, with 16 bases in between. The germline V gene encodes CDR1 SQVTM and CDR2 ANQGSEA. The CDR3 nucleotides read TGCAGCGTTGAAGATGATCAGGGCTCCTCCGGCTACACCTTC. This codes for CSVEDDQGSSGYTF. The variable domain in full, with the rest retrieved from reference TRBV29-1 and TRBJ1-2, is SAVISQKPSRDICQRGTSLTIQCQVDSQVTMMFWYRQQPGQSLTLIATANQGSEATYESGFVIDKFPISRPNLTFSTLTVSNMSPEDSSIYLCSVEDDQGSSGYTFGSGTRLTVV.

The V gene is TRBV7-8, the J gene TRBJ2-7, with D perhaps being TRBD1 or TRBD2 (5 bases each). The CDR3 consists of 14 residues. V was pared by 5 bases and J by 7 bases, with 18 bases between. The germline V gene has CDR1 SGHVS and CDR2 FQNEAQ. The CDR3, as DNA: TGTGCCAGCAGCGAGGGGTACGGTGTGAAGGAGCAGTACTTC. It encodes CASSEGYGVKEQYF.

The chain is built from TRBV14 and TRBJ2-7; 9 bases line up with TRBD2. The CDR3 is 15 residues long. The germline V gene has CDR1 SGHDN and CDR2 FVKESK. J gave up 3 bases and V 4 bases, and 7 bases lay outside the gene matches. The CDR3 spells CASSPMLAGSYEQYF. The CDR3 DNA follows: TGTGCCAGCAGCCCCATGCTAGCGGGAAGCTACGAGCAGTACTTC.

In its sample, this clonotype was seen a few times. The chain uses TRBV9 and TRBJ2-1; D is uncertain. Trimming cost V 2 bases and J 0 bases, with 9 bases left between them. CDR1 is SGDLS and CDR2 is YYNGEE in the germline V gene. CDR3 size: 15 residues. This CDR3 is CASSVSLSSYNEQFF. The CDR3, as DNA: TGTGCCAGCAGCGTGAGCCTTAGCTCCTACAATGAGCAGTTCTTC.